This TCR beta chain was sequenced for a study of T cells in Graves' hyperthyroidism and ophthalmopathy. This clonotype was seen at least ten times. Amplified TCR beta CDR3 regions came from RNA transcripts. An initial round of RT-PCR targeting the TCR CDR3 relied on the HTBI primer set. MiXCR, applied by TCRdb to the multiplex PCR reads, yields one record per CDR3 protein. The sample yields 200,000 to 300,000 distinct CDR3 sequences, around 26% seen once. V lost 10 bases to trimming and J lost 0 bases, with 11 bases between them. CDR3 length: 12 residues. Looked up from germline, CDR1 is SGDLS and CDR2 is YYNGEE.

Sequencing was carried out using blood. The gene calls are TRBV9 and TRBJ2-7; D might be TRBD2 (6 bases). This sequence originates from a woman in her 40s with Graves' ophthalmopathy. CDR3 sequence: CAGEVSSYEQYF. DNA for the CDR3: TGTGCCGGGGAGGTAAGCTCCTACGAGCAGTACTTC.